This is a list of T cell receptor beta chains from one sample in a study of control samples from healthy donors and cancer patients. Using immunoSEQ multiplex PCR, the repertoire was profiled, and TCRdb retains in-frame clones only, with some absent. The table lists approximately 58,000 clones, approximately 89% of them singletons, with 12% in the top ten. Specimen: PBMCs. These receptors were collected from a woman aged 55-69 years with lung cancer. Each CDR3 is given with its conserved first and last residue. D genes are given only for firm matches. Part of the rows lack a size; the others show once, few, many or a class for expanded clones.

len: 15; abundance: .; d_gene: .; j_gene: TRBJ1-6; v_gene: TRBV6-5; CDR3aa: CASSYSRGVNSPLHF; CDR3nt: TGTGCCAGCAGTTACTCGCGGGGTGTTAATTCACCCCTCCACTTT
len: 13; abundance: .; d_gene: .; j_gene: TRBJ1-6; v_gene: TRBV12-3/TRBV12-4; CDR3aa: CASSLSDNSPLHF; CDR3nt: TGTGCCAGCAGTTTGTCAGATAATTCACCCCTCCACTTT
len: 13; abundance: .; d_gene: TRBD2; j_gene: TRBJ2-5; v_gene: TRBV10-2; CDR3aa: CASRRGLAETQYF; CDR3nt: TGCGCCAGCAGGAGGGGACTAGCAGAGACCCAGTACTTC
len: 12; abundance: .; d_gene: TRBD2; j_gene: TRBJ2-7; v_gene: TRBV2; CDR3aa: CASGTSGSAQYF; CDR3nt: TGTGCCAGCGGGACTAGCGGGAGTGCGCAGTACTTC
len: 14; abundance: .; d_gene: .; j_gene: TRBJ2-3; v_gene: TRBV2; CDR3aa: CASSDVGRADTQYF; CDR3nt: TGTGCCAGCAGTGACGTAGGTAGGGCAGATACGCAGTATTTT
len: 14; abundance: .; d_gene: TRBD2; j_gene: TRBJ2-1; v_gene: TRBV19; CDR3aa: CASSLSGRRDEQFF; CDR3nt: TGTGCCAGTAGTCTTAGCGGGAGGAGGGATGAGCAGTTCTTC
len: 13; abundance: .; d_gene: .; j_gene: TRBJ1-2; v_gene: TRBV7-8; CDR3aa: CASTPGGAYGYTF; CDR3nt: TGTGCCAGCACTCCCGGGGGGGCCTATGGCTACACCTTC
len: 14; abundance: .; d_gene: TRBD2; j_gene: TRBJ2-1; v_gene: TRBV3-1/TRBV3-2; CDR3aa: CASIGSGGYNEQFF; CDR3nt: TGTGCCAGCATAGGTAGCGGGGGGTACAATGAGCAGTTCTTC
len: 14; abundance: .; d_gene: .; j_gene: TRBJ2-2; v_gene: TRBV5-1; CDR3aa: CASSPGVRPGELFF; CDR3nt: TGCGCCAGCAGCCCAGGGGTACGCCCCGGGGAGCTGTTTTTT
len: 12; abundance: once; d_gene: TRBD1; j_gene: TRBJ1-1; v_gene: TRBV10-3; CDR3aa: CAIRQGTHEAFF; CDR3nt: TGTGCCATCCGACAGGGGACCCATGAAGCTTTCTTT
len: 14; abundance: .; d_gene: .; j_gene: TRBJ2-3; v_gene: TRBV19; CDR3aa: CASSFGSWGDTQYF; CDR3nt: TGTGCCAGTAGTTTTGGAAGCTGGGGAGATACGCAGTATTTT
len: 15; abundance: .; d_gene: .; j_gene: TRBJ2-3; v_gene: TRBV24-1; CDR3aa: CATSHPGTSTDTQYF; CDR3nt: TGTGCCACCAGTCATCCGGGTACTAGCACAGATACGCAGTATTTT
len: 12; abundance: .; d_gene: .; j_gene: TRBJ2-3; v_gene: TRBV7-3; CDR3aa: CASSWNGDTQYF; CDR3nt: TGTGCCAGCAGCTGGAATGGGGATACGCAGTATTTT
len: 15; abundance: .; d_gene: .; j_gene: TRBJ2-2; v_gene: TRBV5-1; CDR3aa: CASSSTGFKAGELFF; CDR3nt: TGCGCCAGCAGCTCAACAGGGTTCAAGGCCGGGGAGCTGTTTTTT
len: 16; abundance: .; d_gene: TRBD1; j_gene: TRBJ1-6; v_gene: TRBV2; CDR3aa: CASRGPTGGLDSPLHF; CDR3nt: TGTGCCAGCAGGGGGCCAACAGGGGGCCTTGATTCACCCCTCCACTTT
len: 15; abundance: .; d_gene: .; j_gene: TRBJ2-1; v_gene: TRBV24-1; CDR3aa: CATSDLGRDVNEQFF; CDR3nt: TGTGCCACCAGTGATTTGGGCAGAGACGTAAATGAGCAGTTCTTC
len: 13; abundance: once; d_gene: .; j_gene: TRBJ1-1; v_gene: TRBV9; CDR3aa: CASSAGRNTEAFF; CDR3nt: TGTGCCAGCAGCGCCGGAAGGAACACTGAAGCTTTCTTT
len: 19; abundance: .; d_gene: .; j_gene: TRBJ1-1; v_gene: TRBV28; CDR3aa: CASSPPWGGILVPNTEAFF; CDR3nt: TGTGCCAGCAGTCCCCCTTGGGGGGGGATCTTGGTCCCGAACACTGAAGCTTTCTTT
len: 14; abundance: .; d_gene: TRBD2; j_gene: TRBJ2-3; v_gene: TRBV7-9; CDR3aa: CASSPTSGTDTQYF; CDR3nt: TGTGCCAGCAGCCCTACTAGCGGCACAGATACGCAGTATTTT
len: 15; abundance: .; d_gene: .; j_gene: TRBJ2-7; v_gene: TRBV19; CDR3aa: CASSAPGLPSYEQYF; CDR3nt: TGTGCCAGTAGTGCGCCGGGACTGCCCTCCTACGAGCAGTACTTC
len: 14; abundance: .; d_gene: .; j_gene: TRBJ1-1; v_gene: TRBV4-1; CDR3aa: CASSQDARNTEAFF; CDR3nt: TGCGCCAGCAGCCAAGATGCGAGGAACACTGAAGCTTTCTTT
len: 15; abundance: .; d_gene: TRBD2; j_gene: TRBJ2-1; v_gene: TRBV11-2; CDR3aa: CASSLGLADYNEQFF; CDR3nt: TGTGCCAGCAGCTTGGGACTAGCGGACTACAATGAGCAGTTCTTC
len: 15; abundance: .; d_gene: .; j_gene: TRBJ1-1; v_gene: TRBV9; CDR3aa: CASSADGYSTTEAFF; CDR3nt: TGTGCCAGCAGCGCGGACGGATATTCGACCACTGAAGCTTTCTTT
len: 12; abundance: .; d_gene: .; j_gene: TRBJ1-2; v_gene: TRBV28; CDR3aa: CASSLSEYGYTF; CDR3nt: TGTGCCAGCAGTTTATCGGAATATGGCTACACCTTC
len: 15; abundance: .; d_gene: TRBD2; j_gene: TRBJ2-1; v_gene: TRBV24-1; CDR3aa: CATSDSGLANNEQFF; CDR3nt: TGTGCCACCAGTGATTCCGGACTAGCTAACAATGAGCAGTTCTTC
len: 12; abundance: .; d_gene: .; j_gene: TRBJ1-2; v_gene: TRBV28; CDR3aa: CASSPLARGYTF; CDR3nt: TGTGCCAGCAGTCCCCTCGCACGGGGCTACACCTTC
len: 18; abundance: .; d_gene: TRBD2; j_gene: TRBJ2-1; v_gene: TRBV29-1; CDR3aa: CSVGWTSGGHTSYNEQFF; CDR3nt: TGCAGCGTCGGATGGACTAGCGGGGGGCATACCTCCTACAATGAGCAGTTCTTC
len: 13; abundance: .; d_gene: TRBD2; j_gene: TRBJ2-1; v_gene: TRBV2; CDR3aa: CASSVAGINGQFF; CDR3nt: TGTGCCAGCAGCGTAGCGGGGATTAATGGGCAGTTCTTC
len: 18; abundance: .; d_gene: TRBD1; j_gene: TRBJ1-5; v_gene: TRBV27; CDR3aa: CASSLYAGTGGTGQPQHF; CDR3nt: TGTGCCAGCAGTTTATATGCCGGGACAGGGGGGACGGGTCAGCCCCAGCATTTT
len: 17; abundance: .; d_gene: .; j_gene: TRBJ1-2; v_gene: TRBV21-1; CDR3aa: CASSKAKVQGRNYGYTF; CDR3nt: TGTGCCAGCAGCAAAGCCAAAGTTCAGGGGCGCAACTATGGCTACACCTTC
len: 14; abundance: .; d_gene: .; j_gene: TRBJ1-1; v_gene: TRBV6-6; CDR3aa: CASLRGQGGTEAFF; CDR3nt: TGTGCCAGCCTGCGGGGGCAGGGAGGCACTGAAGCTTTCTTT
len: 13; abundance: few; d_gene: TRBD1; j_gene: TRBJ1-6; v_gene: TRBV3-1/TRBV3-2; CDR3aa: CASRGTGSSPLHF; CDR3nt: TGTGCCAGCAGGGGGACAGGGTCTTCACCCCTCCACTTT
len: 15; abundance: .; d_gene: .; j_gene: TRBJ1-3; v_gene: TRBV10-3; CDR3aa: CAMRATGRFGNTIYF; CDR3nt: TGTGCCATGCGGGCCACGGGGCGATTTGGAAACACCATATATTTT
len: 12; abundance: .; d_gene: .; j_gene: TRBJ2-5; v_gene: TRBV10-3; CDR3aa: CAISEGAETQYF; CDR3nt: TGTGCCATCAGTGAAGGAGCAGAGACCCAGTACTTC
len: 15; abundance: many; d_gene: TRBD2; j_gene: TRBJ2-1; v_gene: TRBV7-3; CDR3aa: CASSAIAGRRDEQFF; CDR3nt: TGTGCCAGCAGCGCCATAGCGGGGAGGAGGGATGAGCAGTTCTTC
len: 14; abundance: .; d_gene: .; j_gene: TRBJ1-1; v_gene: TRBV5-1; CDR3aa: CASSLDPGSLEAFF; CDR3nt: TGCGCCAGCAGCTTGGATCCGGGGAGCCTTGAAGCTTTCTTT
len: 16; abundance: .; d_gene: .; j_gene: TRBJ2-7; v_gene: TRBV2; CDR3aa: CASSNSLDSSSYEQYF; CDR3nt: TGTGCCAGCAGTAACTCCTTGGACAGCTCCTCCTACGAGCAGTACTTC
len: 14; abundance: .; d_gene: .; j_gene: TRBJ1-5; v_gene: TRBV19; CDR3aa: CASSIRGGNQPQHF; CDR3nt: TGTGCCAGTAGTATACGCGGGGGGAATCAGCCCCAGCATTTT
len: 13; abundance: .; d_gene: .; j_gene: TRBJ1-1; v_gene: TRBV25-1; CDR3aa: CASEEQGNTEAFF; CDR3nt: TGTGCCAGCGAGGAACAGGGGAACACTGAAGCTTTCTTT
len: 15; abundance: .; d_gene: TRBD2; j_gene: TRBJ2-1; v_gene: TRBV27; CDR3aa: CASSLLGTSGIGQFF; CDR3nt: TGTGCCAGCAGTTTATTGGGGACTAGCGGGATAGGGCAGTTCTTC
len: 15; abundance: .; d_gene: .; j_gene: TRBJ1-2; v_gene: TRBV19; CDR3aa: CASSTRGGQAYGYTF; CDR3nt: TGTGCCAGTAGTACCCGAGGGGGTCAGGCCTATGGCTACACCTTC
len: 16; abundance: .; d_gene: TRBD1; j_gene: TRBJ1-2; v_gene: TRBV27; CDR3aa: CASRKDFSNTGDGYTF; CDR3nt: TGTGCCAGCAGGAAGGACTTTTCTAACACAGGGGACGGCTACACCTTC
len: 15; abundance: .; d_gene: .; j_gene: TRBJ1-5; v_gene: TRBV28; CDR3aa: CASSLPRQVFQPQHF; CDR3nt: TGTGCCAGCAGTTTACCCCGCCAGGTTTTTCAGCCCCAGCATTTT
len: 15; abundance: .; d_gene: TRBD1; j_gene: TRBJ2-7; v_gene: TRBV4-1; CDR3aa: CASSQRDSPIYEQYF; CDR3nt: TGCGCCAGCAGCCAACGGGACAGCCCCATCTACGAGCAGTACTTC
len: 16; abundance: .; d_gene: .; j_gene: TRBJ1-6; v_gene: TRBV4-1; CDR3aa: CASSQGVDGGYSPLHF; CDR3nt: TGCGCCAGCAGCCAGGGGGTGGACGGAGGATATTCACCCCTCCACTTT
len: 12; abundance: .; d_gene: .; j_gene: TRBJ1-4; v_gene: TRBV2; CDR3aa: CASSDDREKLFF; CDR3nt: TGTGCCAGCAGTGACGACAGGGAAAAACTGTTTTTT
len: 14; abundance: .; d_gene: TRBD1; j_gene: TRBJ2-7; v_gene: TRBV27; CDR3aa: CASGSDRGRVEQYF; CDR3nt: TGTGCCAGCGGATCGGACAGGGGGCGAGTCGAGCAGTACTTC
len: 15; abundance: few; d_gene: .; j_gene: TRBJ1-2; v_gene: TRBV5-1; CDR3aa: CASSTGRPRSYGYTF; CDR3nt: TGCGCCAGCAGCACGGGACGCCCACGGAGCTATGGCTACACCTTC
len: 14; abundance: .; d_gene: TRBD1; j_gene: TRBJ1-1; v_gene: TRBV5-1; CDR3aa: CASRGQGARGEAFF; CDR3nt: TGCGCCAGCAGGGGACAGGGGGCGCGCGGTGAAGCTTTCTTT
len: 16; abundance: .; d_gene: .; j_gene: TRBJ2-2; v_gene: TRBV6-5; CDR3aa: CASSYRRGATPGELFF; CDR3nt: TGTGCCAGCAGTTATAGAAGGGGCGCGACTCCCGGGGAGCTGTTTTTT